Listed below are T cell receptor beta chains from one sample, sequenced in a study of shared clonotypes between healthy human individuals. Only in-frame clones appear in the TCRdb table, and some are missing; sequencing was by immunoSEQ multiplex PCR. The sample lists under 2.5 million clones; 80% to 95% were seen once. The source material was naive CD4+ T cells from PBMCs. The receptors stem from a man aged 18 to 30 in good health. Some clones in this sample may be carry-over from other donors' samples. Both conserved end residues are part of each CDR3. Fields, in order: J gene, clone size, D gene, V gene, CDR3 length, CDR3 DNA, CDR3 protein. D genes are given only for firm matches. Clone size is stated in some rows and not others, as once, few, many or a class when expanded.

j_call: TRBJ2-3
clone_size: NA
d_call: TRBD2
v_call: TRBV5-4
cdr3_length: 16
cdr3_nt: TGTGCCAGCAGCTTAGGGACTAGCGGGAGAACAGATACGCAGTATTTT
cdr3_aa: CASSLGTSGRTDTQYF

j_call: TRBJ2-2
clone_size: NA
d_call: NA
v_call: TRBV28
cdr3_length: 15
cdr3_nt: TGTGCCAGCAGTTTAACAGGGCGGAACACCGGGGAGCTGTTTTTT
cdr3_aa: CASSLTGRNTGELFF

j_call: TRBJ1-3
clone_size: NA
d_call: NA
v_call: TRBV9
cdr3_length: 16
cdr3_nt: TGTGCCAGCAGCGTAGCAGGGGCACGTTATGGGAACACCATATATTTT
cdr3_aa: CASSVAGARYGNTIYF

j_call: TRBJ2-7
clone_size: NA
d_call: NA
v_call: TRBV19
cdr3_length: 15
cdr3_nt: TGTGCCAGTAGTACTCAGCGGGCGTCCTCCTACGAGCAGTACTTC
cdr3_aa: CASSTQRASSYEQYF

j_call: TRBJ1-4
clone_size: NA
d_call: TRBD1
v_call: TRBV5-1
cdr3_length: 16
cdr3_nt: TGCGCCAGCAGCCGCGACAGGGGAGCAACTAATGAAAAACTGTTTTTT
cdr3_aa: CASSRDRGATNEKLFF

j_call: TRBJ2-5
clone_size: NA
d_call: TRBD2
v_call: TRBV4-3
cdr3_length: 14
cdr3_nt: TGCGCCAGCAGCCAAGGCGGGGGACAAGAGACCCAGTACTTC
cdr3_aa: CASSQGGGQETQYF

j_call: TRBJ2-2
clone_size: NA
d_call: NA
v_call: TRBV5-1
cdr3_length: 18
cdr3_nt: TGCGCCAGCAGTTTCGGAGGGGGCGGGGTCCAGAGGACCGGGGAGCTGTTTTTT
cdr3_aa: CASSFGGGGVQRTGELFF

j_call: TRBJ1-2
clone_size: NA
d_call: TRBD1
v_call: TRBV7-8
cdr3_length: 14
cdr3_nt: TGTGCCAGCAGCTTCCTACAGGGGACCGATGGCTACACCTTC
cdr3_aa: CASSFLQGTDGYTF

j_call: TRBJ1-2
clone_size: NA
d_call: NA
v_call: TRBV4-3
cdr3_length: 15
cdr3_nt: TGCGCCAGCAGCCAAGATGAGCAGGGCTTGTATGGCTACACCTTC
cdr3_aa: CASSQDEQGLYGYTF

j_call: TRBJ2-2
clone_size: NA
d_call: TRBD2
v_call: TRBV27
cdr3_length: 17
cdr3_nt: TGTGCCAGCAGTAGGGGACTAGCGGGAGGTAATAGAGGGGAGCTGTTTTTT
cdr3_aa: CASSRGLAGGNRGELFF

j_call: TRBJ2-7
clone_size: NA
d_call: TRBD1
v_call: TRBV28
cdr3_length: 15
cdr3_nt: TGTGCCAGCAGCATTACCGGGACAGGGCTCTACGAGCAGTACTTC
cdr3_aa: CASSITGTGLYEQYF

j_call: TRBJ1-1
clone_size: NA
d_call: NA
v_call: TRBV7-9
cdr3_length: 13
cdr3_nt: TGTGCCAGCAGCTTAGAAGCTATCCCTGAAGCTTTCTTT
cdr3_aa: CASSLEAIPEAFF

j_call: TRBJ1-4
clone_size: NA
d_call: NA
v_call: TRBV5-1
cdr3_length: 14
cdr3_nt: TGCGCCAGCAGATCAGTCCCATCTAATGAAAAACTGTTTTTT
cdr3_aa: CASRSVPSNEKLFF

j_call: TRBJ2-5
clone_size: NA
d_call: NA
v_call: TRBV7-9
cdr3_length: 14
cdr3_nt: TGTGCCAGCAGCCCGAGCACCGCGGGGGAGACCCAGTACTTC
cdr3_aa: CASSPSTAGETQYF

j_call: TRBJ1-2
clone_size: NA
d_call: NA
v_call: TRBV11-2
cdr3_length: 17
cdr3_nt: TGTGCCAGCAGCCCGTTAAAAGGGGTCCTAGGGTTTCGAGGCTACACCTTC
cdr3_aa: CASSPLKGVLGFRGYTF

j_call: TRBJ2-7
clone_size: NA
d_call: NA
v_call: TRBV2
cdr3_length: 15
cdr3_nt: TGTGCCAGCAGTGAAGGCGGGCGGACTCTGTACGAGCAGTACTTC
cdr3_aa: CASSEGGRTLYEQYF

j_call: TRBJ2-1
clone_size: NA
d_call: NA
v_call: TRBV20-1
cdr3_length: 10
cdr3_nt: TGCAGTGCTAGTATTTTCGAGCAGTTCTTC
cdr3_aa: CSASIFEQFF

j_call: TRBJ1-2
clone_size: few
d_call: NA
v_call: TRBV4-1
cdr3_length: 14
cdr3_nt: TGCGCCAGCAGCCAAGAGAGCGCTAGGCGGGGCTACACCTTC
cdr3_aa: CASSQESARRGYTF

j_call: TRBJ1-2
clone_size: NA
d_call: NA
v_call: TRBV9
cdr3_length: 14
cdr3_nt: TGTGCCAGCAGCGTAAGCCCAGGAAACTATGGCTACACCTTC
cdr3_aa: CASSVSPGNYGYTF

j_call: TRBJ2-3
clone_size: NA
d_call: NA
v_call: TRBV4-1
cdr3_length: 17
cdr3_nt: TGCGCCAGCAGCTATGCGGGGGCGGGAGCCCGCACAGATACGCAGTATTTT
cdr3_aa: CASSYAGAGARTDTQYF

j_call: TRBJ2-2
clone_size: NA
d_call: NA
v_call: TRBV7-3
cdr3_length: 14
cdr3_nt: TGTGCCAGCAGCCTAGACGCGAACACCGGGGAGCTGTTTTTT
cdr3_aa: CASSLDANTGELFF

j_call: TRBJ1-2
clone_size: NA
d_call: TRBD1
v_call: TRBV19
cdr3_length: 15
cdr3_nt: TGTGCCAGTAGTCCCAGGGACAGGGCTGGCTATGGCTACACCTTC
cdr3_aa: CASSPRDRAGYGYTF

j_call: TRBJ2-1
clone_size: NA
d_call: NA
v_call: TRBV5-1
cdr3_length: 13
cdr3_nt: TGCGCCAGCAGCTTCGGGGGTCCCAATGAGCAGTTCTTC
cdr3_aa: CASSFGGPNEQFF

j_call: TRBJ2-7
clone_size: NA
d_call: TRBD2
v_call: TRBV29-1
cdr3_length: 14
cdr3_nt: TGCAGCGTAACGACTAGCGGGAGTCCCTACGAGCAGTACTTC
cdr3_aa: CSVTTSGSPYEQYF

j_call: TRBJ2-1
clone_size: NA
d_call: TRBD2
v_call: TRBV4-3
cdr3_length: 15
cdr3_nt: TGCGCCAGCAGCCAAGGTGCGGGAGGGCCCGAGGAGCAGTTCTTC
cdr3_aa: CASSQGAGGPEEQFF

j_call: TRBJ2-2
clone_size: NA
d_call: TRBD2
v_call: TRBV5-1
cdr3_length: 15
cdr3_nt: TGCGCCAGCAGCTGGACTAGCGGGAGTCCCGGGGAGCTGTTTTTT
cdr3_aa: CASSWTSGSPGELFF

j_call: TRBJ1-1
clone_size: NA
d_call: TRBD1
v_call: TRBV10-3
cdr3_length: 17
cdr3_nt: TGTGCCATCAGGGAGTTCGTACAGGGGGCGAAGAACACTGAAGCTTTCTTT
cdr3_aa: CAIREFVQGAKNTEAFF

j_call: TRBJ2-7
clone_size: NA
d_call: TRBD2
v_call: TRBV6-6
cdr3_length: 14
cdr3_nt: TGTGCCAGCAGTTACACTAGGACTAGCTACGAGCAGTACTTC
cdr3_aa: CASSYTRTSYEQYF

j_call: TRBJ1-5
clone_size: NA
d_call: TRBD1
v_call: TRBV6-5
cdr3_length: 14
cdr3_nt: TGTGCCAGCACAGGACAGGGGGGAAATCAGCCCCAGCATTTT
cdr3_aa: CASTGQGGNQPQHF

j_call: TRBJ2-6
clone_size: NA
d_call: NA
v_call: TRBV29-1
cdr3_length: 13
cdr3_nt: TGCAGCGTTGAAGACTCTGGGGCCAACGTCCTGACTTTC
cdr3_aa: CSVEDSGANVLTF

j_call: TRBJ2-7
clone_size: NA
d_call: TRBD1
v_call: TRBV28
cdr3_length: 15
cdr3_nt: TGTGCCAGCAGTTTAATCGGCGGACAGGGCTACGAGCAGTACTTC
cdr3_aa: CASSLIGGQGYEQYF

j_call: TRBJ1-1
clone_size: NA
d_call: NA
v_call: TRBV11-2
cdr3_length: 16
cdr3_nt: TGTGCCAGCAGCCGGACCTTTGAGGGGGGTAGCGCTGAAGCTTTCTTT
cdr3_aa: CASSRTFEGGSAEAFF

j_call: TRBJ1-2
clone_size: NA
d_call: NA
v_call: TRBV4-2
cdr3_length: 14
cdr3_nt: TGTGCCAGCAGCCAAGGGGCCGACTCCTATGGCTACACCTTC
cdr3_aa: CASSQGADSYGYTF

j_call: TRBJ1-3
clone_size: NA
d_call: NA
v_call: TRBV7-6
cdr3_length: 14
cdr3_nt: TGTGCCAGCAGCTCCCGACAATCTGGAAACACCATATATTTT
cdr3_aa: CASSSRQSGNTIYF

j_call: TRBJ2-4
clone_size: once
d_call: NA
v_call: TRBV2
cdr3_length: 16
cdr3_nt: TGTGCCAGCAGTGAAGGAGGGGGGACGGCCAAAAACATTCAGTACTTC
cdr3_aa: CASSEGGGTAKNIQYF

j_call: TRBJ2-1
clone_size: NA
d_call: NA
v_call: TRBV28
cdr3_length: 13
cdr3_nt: TGTGCCAGCAAAGGAGGTTCCGATTTCTGGCAGTTCTTC
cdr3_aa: CASKGGSDFWQFF

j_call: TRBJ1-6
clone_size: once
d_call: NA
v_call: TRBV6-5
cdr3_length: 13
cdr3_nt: TGTGCCAGCCAATGGGATGGGTCTTCACCCCTCCACTTT
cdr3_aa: CASQWDGSSPLHF

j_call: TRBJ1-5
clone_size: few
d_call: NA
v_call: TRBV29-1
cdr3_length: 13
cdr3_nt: TGCAGCGTGTTGACAGCGGGGAATCAGCCCCAGCATTTT
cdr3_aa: CSVLTAGNQPQHF

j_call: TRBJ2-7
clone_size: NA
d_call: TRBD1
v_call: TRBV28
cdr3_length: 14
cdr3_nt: TGTGCCAGCAGATCCGGGACAGGGGCCTCCGAGCAGTACTTC
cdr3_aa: CASRSGTGASEQYF

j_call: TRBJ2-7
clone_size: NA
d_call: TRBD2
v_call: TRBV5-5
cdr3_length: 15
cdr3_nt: TGTGCCAGCAGCGGTGCCCCTAGCGGGACCTACGAGCAGTACTTC
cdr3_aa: CASSGAPSGTYEQYF

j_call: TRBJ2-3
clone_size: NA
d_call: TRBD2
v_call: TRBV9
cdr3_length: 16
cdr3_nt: TGTGCCAGCAGCGTAGCTGGGGCGGGAGGAACAGATACGCAGTATTTT
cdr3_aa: CASSVAGAGGTDTQYF

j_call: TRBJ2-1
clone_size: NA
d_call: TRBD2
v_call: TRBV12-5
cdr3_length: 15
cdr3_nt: TGTGCTAGTGGTTTGAGGCGGGGGACGTACAATGAGCAGTTCTTC
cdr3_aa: CASGLRRGTYNEQFF

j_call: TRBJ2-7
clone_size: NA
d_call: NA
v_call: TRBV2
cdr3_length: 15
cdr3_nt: TGTGCCAGCAGTGAGCCCCCCAAGGGGCCCTACGAGCAGTACTTC
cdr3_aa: CASSEPPKGPYEQYF

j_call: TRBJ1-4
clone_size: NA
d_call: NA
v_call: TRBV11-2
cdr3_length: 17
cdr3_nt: TGTGCCAGCAGCTTAGATCGGAAGGGTGGGGCTAATGAAAAACTGTTTTTT
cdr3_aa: CASSLDRKGGANEKLFF

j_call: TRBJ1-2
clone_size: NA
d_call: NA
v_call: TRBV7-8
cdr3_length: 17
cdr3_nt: TGTGCCAGCAGCTTAGCGCTCGGGGACGGCTTTAACTATGGCTACACCTTC
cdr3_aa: CASSLALGDGFNYGYTF

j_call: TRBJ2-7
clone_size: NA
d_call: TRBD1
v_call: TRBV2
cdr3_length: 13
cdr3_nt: TGTGCCAGCAGTGGGACAGGGGTCCACGAGCAGTACTTC
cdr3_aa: CASSGTGVHEQYF

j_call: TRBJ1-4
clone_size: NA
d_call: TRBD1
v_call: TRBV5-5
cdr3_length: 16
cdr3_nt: TGTGCCAGCAGCTTGCTCCCCCAGGGGGCGCCGGAAAAACTGTTTTTT
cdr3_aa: CASSLLPQGAPEKLFF

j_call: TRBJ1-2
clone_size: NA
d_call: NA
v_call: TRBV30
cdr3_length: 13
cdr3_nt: TGTGCCTGGATGGGCGGAATCGTCTATGGCTACACCTTC
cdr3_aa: CAWMGGIVYGYTF

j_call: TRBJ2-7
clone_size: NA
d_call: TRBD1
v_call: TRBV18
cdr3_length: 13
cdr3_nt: TGTGCCAGCTCAAATACAGGGGTCGACGAGCAGTACTTC
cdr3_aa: CASSNTGVDEQYF

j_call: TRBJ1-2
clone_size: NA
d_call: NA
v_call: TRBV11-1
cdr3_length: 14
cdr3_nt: TGTGCCAGCAGCTTAGTGTATTTCTTGTATGGCTACACCTTC
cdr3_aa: CASSLVYFLYGYTF